The 30 T cell receptor beta chains listed next were all sequenced from one sample in a study of Japanese encephalitis immunity and Zika vaccine responses. In TCRdb, the 5' RACE reads were re-called with MiXCR into one record per CDR3 protein. The sample has hundreds of distinct CDR3 sequences, about 1.1% seen once. CFSE-labeled PBMCs were cultured six to seven days with peptide pools, each at approximately 0.95 ug/mL. Unfixed live CD56-CD19-CD16-CD3+CD4+ CFSE-low cells were sorted as proliferating CD4 T cells. Here the sequenced sample was antigen-activated CD4+ T cells from blood, cultured, taken during a Zika inactivated vaccine study. The receptors were sampled from an adult man who received an inactivated Zika virus vaccine.

This clonotype rates as large (0.1 to 1%). This chain uses TRBV2 with TRBJ2-5, with D unresolved. CDR1 and CDR2 from the germline V gene are SNHLY and FYNNEI. The CDR3 covers 13 residues. V lost 8 bases and J lost 5, with 15 bases in between. CDR3 residues: CASGLESWETQYF. The CDR3, as DNA: TGTGCCAGCGGTCTCGAGAGTTGGGAGACCCAGTACTTC.

This clonotype is large in the sample. The V call is TRBV4-1, the J call TRBJ1-4, with D perhaps matching TRBD1 (6 bases). CDR1 is MGHRA, CDR2 YSYEKL, per germline. This CDR3 has 17 residues. Trimming removed 2 bases from V and 2 bases from J, with 15 bases in between. CDR3 coding DNA: TGCGCCAGCAGCCAACGAAGGGGGTCAGGCACTAATGAAAAACTGTTTTTT. Encoded protein: CASSQRRGSGTNEKLFF.

Relative to its sample, this clonotype is large (0.1 to 1%). The rearrangement links TRBV19 to TRBJ2-7; TRBD1 might be the D (6 bases). Germline CDR1 reads LNHDA; CDR2 reads SQIVND (reference sequence). Deletions cut 3 bases from V and 6 bases from J, with 15 bases between. The CDR3 extends over 14 amino acids. The CDR3 coding sequence is TGTGCCAGTAGTATTCAGGCAGGGGCTCGCGAGCAGTACTTC. It specifies CASSIQAGAREQYF.

This clonotype is termed large. An end of the junction differs from the germline gene, which may be a read error. J is TRBJ1-2 and V is TRBV11-2, with D unresolved. CDR1 and CDR2 (germline): SGHAT, FQNNGV. This CDR3 region has 14 residues. This chain's CDR3 is CASSLEATATVNAF. CDR3 DNA sequence: TGTGCCAGCAGCTTAGAGGCGACGGCTACCGTGAATGCCTTC.

This clonotype counts as medium-sized. The chain joins TRBV10-3 to TRBJ1-2; 7 nucleotides agree with TRBD1. Germline V gene data show CDR1 as ENHRY and CDR2 as SYGVKD. This CDR3 comprises 17 residues. The V gene end was trimmed by 4 bases and the J gene end by 3 bases; junction bases not matched to a gene: 14. The CDR3 bases are TGTGCCATCAGTGGATCAGGACAGGAGGATTTCTACTATGGCTACACCTTC. Its translation is CAISGSGQEDFYYGYTF.

This clonotype is judged large (0.1 to 1%). The chain links TRBV18 to TRBJ1-2; D remains unclear. The length of the CDR3 is 15 residues. The germline gives CDR1 KGHSH, CDR2 LQKENI. V was trimmed by 2 bases and J by 4 bases, leaving 14 bases between them. CDR3 in DNA: TGTGCCAGCTCACCAAACCTGACAAGCTCCTATGGCTACACCTTC. Protein: CASSPNLTSSYGYTF.

This clonotype is categorized as medium-sized. V is TRBV10-3 and J is TRBJ2-7; TRBD1 agrees at 9 bases. This CDR3 has 15 residues. Germline trimming cut 3 bases from V and 4 bases from J; bases unmatched to any gene: 7. Germline loops: CDR1 ENHRY, CDR2 SYGVKD. In DNA form, the CDR3 reads TGTGCCATCAGTGATAAGAGGACAGGGGATTACGAGCAGTACTTC. Residues: CAISDKRTGDYEQYF.

By proportion, this clonotype is medium-sized. CDR3 amino acids: CASSRSTTSLSGDTQYF. CDR3 sequence (DNA): TGTGCCAGCAGCCGATCCACCACTTCTCTTTCCGGAGATACGCAGTATTTT. V usage is TRBV5-4 and J usage is TRBJ2-3; D is ambiguous. CDR3 length: 17 residues. V shed 4 bases and J shed 5 bases, with 23 bases lying between them. Germline CDR1 reads SGHNT; CDR2 reads YYREEE (reference sequence).

The chain joins TRBV5-4 to TRBJ2-1; D is tentatively TRBD1 or TRBD2 (5 bases each). In germline, CDR1 is SGHNT, CDR2 YYREEE (reference sequence). V was shortened by 4 bases and J by 5 bases, with 16 bases between the two germline ends. This CDR3 is built from 15 residues. DNA of the CDR3: TGTGCCAGCAGCGTCGGGACCCGGAGGAACAATGAGCAGTTCTTC. Translated: CASSVGTRRNNEQFF.

Notes on this clonotype: Compared with germline, one end of the junction differs, possibly owing to a read error. V and J are TRBV6-1 and TRBJ2-3, with 7 bases matching TRBD2. CDR3 length equals 16 residues. The germline V gene encodes CDR1 MNHNS and CDR2 SASEGT. CDR3 sequence (DNA): TGTGCCAGCTGTGAAGCGTGGAGACTAGCCCTAAGTACGCAGTATTTT. It is translated as CASCEAWRLALSTQYF.

This clonotype is judged large. The V call is TRBV5-4, the J call TRBJ2-3, with 13 bases lining up with TRBD2. This CDR3 has 16 amino acids. Trimming cost V 4 bases and J 2 bases; bases outside gene matches: 4. Germline assignment: CDR1 SGHNT and CDR2 YYREEE (reference sequence). Here the CDR3 DNA reads TGTGCCAGCAGCCCGGGACTAGCGGGGTACACAGATACGCAGTATTTT. Amino acid sequence: CASSPGLAGYTDTQYF.

For this clonotype: At one of its ends the junction is not consistent with the germline gene, which may arise from a read error. The CDR3 region is CVSSYHLGAGGETQYF. The CDR3 DNA follows: TGTGTCAGCAGTTACCACCTCGGAGCGGGGGGAGAGACCCAGTACTTC. The gene calls are TRBV6-5 and TRBJ2-5; TRBD2 matches at 9 bases. The germline V gene encodes CDR1 MNHEY and CDR2 SVGAGI. The CDR3 has 16 residues.

This clonotype was picked up many times. The chain is built from TRBV12-3 or TRBV12-4 and TRBJ2-7, with TRBD2 as a possible D gene (6 bases). Trimming removed 1 base at V and 7 bases at J, with 14 bases between. The CDR3 runs 14 residues. The CDR3 region has the DNA TGTGCCAGCAGTTTAGGGGACTTTCCCCCAGAGCAGTACTTC. Translating it yields CASSLGDFPPEQYF.

This clonotype rates as medium-sized. The rearrangement links TRBV5-1 to TRBJ1-5, with 8 bases matching TRBD1. The V segment lost 3 bases and the J segment 4 bases; nucleotides outside the gene matches: 6. The germline gives CDR1 SGHRS, CDR2 YFSETQ. The CDR3 has 15 residues. CDR3 coding DNA: TGCGCCAGCAGCTGGGGGGACAGGAAAAATCAGCCCCAGCATTTT. Protein: CASSWGDRKNQPQHF.

Ten or more counts support this clonotype. The chain couples TRBV3-1 to TRBJ1-1; D call uncertain. This CDR3 region has 14 residues. Trimming stripped 3 bases from V and 6 bases from J, with 14 bases between. Germline V gives CDR1 LGHDT, CDR2 YNNKEL (reference sequence). The CDR3 DNA is TGTGCCAGCAGCCAGCAAGGTAACGCGGCTGAAGCTTTCTTT. This translates into CASSQQGNAAEAFF.

This clonotype was detected many times. The V and J genes are TRBV24-1 and TRBJ1-4; weak D call: TRBD1 (5 bases). With 4 bases removed from V and 8 bases from J, the gap between germline ends came to 19 bases. This CDR3 region has 16 residues. The V gene's germline CDR1 is KGHDR and CDR2 SFDVKD. The CDR3 is CATSDRGWGMEEKLFF. CDR3 sequence (DNA): TGTGCCACCAGTGACCGCGGGTGGGGGATGGAGGAAAAACTGTTTTTT.

By sample share, this clonotype is large (0.1 to 1%). This rearrangement joins TRBV7-2 to TRBJ2-7; TRBD1 matches 9 bases. J lost 3 bases, V lost 5 bases, and 5 bases had no gene match. CDR3 length: 14 residues. CDR1 is SGHTA, CDR2 FQGNSA, per germline. This CDR3 is CASSPRTGDYEQYF. The CDR3 DNA reads as TGTGCCAGCAGCCCGAGGACAGGGGACTACGAGCAGTACTTC. The entire variable domain, with the rest obtained from reference TRBV7-2 and TRBJ2-7, is as follows: GAGVSQSPSNKVTEKGKDVELRCDPISGHTALYWYRQSLGQGLEFLIYFQGNSAPDKSGLPSDRFSAERTGGSVSTLTIQRTQQEDSAVYLCASSPRTGDYEQYFGPGTRLTVT.

This clonotype was found many times. The gene calls are TRBV7-8 and TRBJ2-7; possibly TRBD1 or TRBD2 for D (5 bases each). CDR1 and CDR2 from the germline V gene are SGHVS and FQNEAQ. Trimming took off 3 bases at V and 3 bases at J, with 15 bases between the two ends. This CDR3 spans 15 amino acids. CDR3 protein: CASSFRGDRDYEQYF. Written as DNA, the CDR3 is TGTGCCAGCAGCTTCAGAGGGGACCGAGACTACGAGCAGTACTTC.

By share, this clonotype ranks as large (0.1 to 1%). This chain connects TRBV20-1 to TRBJ1-6; no reliable D call. CDR3 length: 13 residues. Germline CDR1 reads DFQATT; CDR2 reads SNEGSKA (reference sequence). V was trimmed by 6 bases and J by 5 bases, leaving 11 bases between them. The chain's CDR3 is CSAATDHNSPLHF. In DNA form, the CDR3 reads TGCAGTGCAGCGACGGACCATAATTCACCCCTCCACTTT.

This clonotype is classed as medium-sized. The genes are TRBV6-6 and TRBJ2-5, with D possibly matching TRBD1 (6 bases). This CDR3 has 15 residues. V was pared by 2 bases and J by 5 bases, with 15 bases between. Germline CDR1 is MNHNY and CDR2 is SVGAGI (reference sequence). In DNA form, the CDR3 reads TGTGCCAGCAGTTACACCCGGACAGAGGGGGAGACCCAGTACTTC. It codes for CASSYTRTEGETQYF.

In its sample, this clonotype is medium-sized. The chain joins TRBV12-3 or TRBV12-4 to TRBJ2-2; 8 nucleotides line up with TRBD2. V trimming: 1 base; J trimming: 4 bases; junction bases outside the gene matches: 11. CDR3 size: 18 residues. The chain's CDR3 is CASSLVRFGSGATGELFF. In DNA, the CDR3 is TGTGCCAGCAGTTTAGTTAGGTTCGGTAGCGGGGCCACCGGGGAGCTGTTTTTT.

This clonotype is large within its sample. The chain joins TRBV5-1 to TRBJ2-7; D remains unclear. This CDR3 comprises 13 residues. Germline V lookup: CDR1 SGHRS, CDR2 YFSETQ. Trimming took 0 bases from V and 7 from J, leaving 11 bases between them. CDR3 loop: CASSLGPSREQYF. As DNA, the CDR3 is TGCGCCAGCAGCTTGGGACCGTCTCGAGAGCAGTACTTC. The whole variable domain, remainder taken from reference TRBV5-1 and TRBJ2-7, is KAGVTQTPRYLIKTRGQQVTLSCSPISGHRSVSWYQQTPGQGLQFLFEYFSETQRNKGNFPGRFSGRQFSNSRSEMNVSTLELGDSALYLCASSLGPSREQYFGPGTRLTVT.

This clonotype is large (0.1 to 1%) in the sample. The V gene is TRBV12-3 or TRBV12-4, the J gene TRBJ2-3, with D perhaps TRBD2 (7 bases). The CDR3 covers 15 residues. Between the trimmed V and J ends, which lost 7 bases and 2 bases, there was a span of 16 bases. CDR3 in amino acids: CASNPGGTPTDTQYF. In nucleotides, the CDR3 is TGTGCCAGCAACCCGGGGGGCACCCCCACAGATACGCAGTATTTT.

This clonotype qualifies as medium-sized. The CDR3 sequence: CASSWDTGELFF. The CDR3 nucleotides read TGTGCCAGCAGTTGGGACACCGGGGAGCTGTTTTTT. The V and J genes are TRBV12-3 or TRBV12-4 and TRBJ2-2, with D uncertain. The V end was cut by 4 bases, the J end by 3 bases, with 3 bases between. The CDR3 loop spans 12 amino acids.

This clonotype is classed as medium-sized. The rearrangement uses TRBV5-4 and TRBJ2-3, with D perhaps TRBD1 or TRBD2 (6 bases each). The CDR3 runs 15 residues. The germline V and J ends were trimmed by 4 bases and 8 bases, with 20 bases remaining between them. Germline-derived CDR1 and CDR2 are SGHNT and YYREEE (reference sequence). The CDR3 DNA reads TGTGCCAGCAGCCCCGTCGGGGGCATCTGGAGTACGCAGTATTTT. Its protein is CASSPVGGIWSTQYF.

This clonotype is categorized as large. V is TRBV4-1 and J is TRBJ2-1; possibly TRBD1 or TRBD2 for D (5 bases each). Germline CDR1 reads MGHRA; CDR2 reads YSYEKL. The CDR3 extends over 16 amino acids. The germline V and J ends were trimmed by 3 bases and 9 bases, with 21 bases remaining between them. CDR3 sequence (DNA): TGCGCCAGCAGCCATCCGAGGGGCTCGGTCACAATTGAGCAGTTCTTC. Its translation: CASSHPRGSVTIEQFF.

By share, this clonotype counts as medium-sized (0.01 to 0.1%). The V gene is TRBV4-2, the J gene TRBJ2-1; the match to TRBD2 covers 9 bases. With 0 bases clipped from V and 1 base from J, the junction kept 1 base outside the gene matches. The CDR3 has 16 residues. The germline CDR1 and CDR2 sequences are LGHNA and YNFKEQ. In nucleotides, the CDR3 is TGTGCCAGCAGCCAAGACCTAGCGGGGTCCTACAATGAGCAGTTCTTC. Its translation: CASSQDLAGSYNEQFF.

This clonotype is termed medium-sized. The chain joins TRBV4-3 to TRBJ2-1, with D possibly being TRBD1 (5 bases). V dropped 4 bases and J dropped 3 bases, with 10 bases sitting between them. The CDR3 length is 14 residues. Looked up from germline, CDR1 is LGHNA and CDR2 is YSLEER. The CDR3 here is CASSLSDSYNEQFF. The CDR3 nucleotides read TGCGCCAGCAGCCTGAGTGACAGCTACAATGAGCAGTTCTTC.

By sample share, this clonotype is medium-sized (0.01 to 0.1%). The chain is built from TRBV4-1 and TRBJ1-6, with D possibly TRBD1 on 5 matching bases. The germline V gene encodes CDR1 MGHRA and CDR2 YSYEKL. Trimming took off 5 bases at V and 7 bases at J, with 21 bases between the two ends. The CDR3 covers 17 residues. CDR3 residues: CASSSPRGSVTNSPLHF. In DNA, the CDR3 is TGCGCCAGCAGCTCCCCGAGGGGCAGCGTAACAAATTCACCCCTCCACTTT.

In its sample, this clonotype is large. In DNA form, the CDR3 reads TGTGCCAGCAGGCGAGAATACCAGAACACTGAAGCTTTCTTT. It is translated as CASRREYQNTEAFF. The gene calls are TRBV2 and TRBJ1-1; D call uncertain. V lost 6 bases and J 1 base, leaving 12 bases between the germline ends. Per germline, CDR1 SNHLY and CDR2 FYNNEI. CDR3 size: 14 residues.